This T cell receptor (beta chain) came from a study of graft-versus-host responses after intestinal transplantation. Study-wide points: Present in recipient marrow, GvH clones included some that appeared first in ileum or blood. After transplant, early declines in HvG clones were associated with peak levels of circulating GvH clones. Across patients carrying graft-donor T cell macrochimerism, allografts held high graft-versus-host to host-versus-graft clonal ratios.

TCRdb's copy holds only in-frame clones and misses some; the assay was immunoSEQ multiplex PCR. This table holds 70,000 to 100,000 clones, 85% to 90% found once. In regard to this clone: Antigen: not known.

Germline V gives CDR1 MNHEY, CDR2 SMNVEV (reference sequence). The CDR3 loop spans 14 amino acids. V dropped 5 bases and J dropped 3; count of bases not matched to a gene: 1. The sequence came from a human donor who received an intestinal transplant. This sample comprised unstimulated CD4+ T cells sorted from spleen or lymph node cells, obtained before intestinal transplant. The genes are TRBV27 and TRBJ2-6, with 7 nucleotides matching TRBD1. CDR3 amino acids: CASSRTGGANVLTF. DNA for the CDR3: TGTGCCAGCAGTCGGACAGGTGGGGCCAACGTCCTGACTTTC.